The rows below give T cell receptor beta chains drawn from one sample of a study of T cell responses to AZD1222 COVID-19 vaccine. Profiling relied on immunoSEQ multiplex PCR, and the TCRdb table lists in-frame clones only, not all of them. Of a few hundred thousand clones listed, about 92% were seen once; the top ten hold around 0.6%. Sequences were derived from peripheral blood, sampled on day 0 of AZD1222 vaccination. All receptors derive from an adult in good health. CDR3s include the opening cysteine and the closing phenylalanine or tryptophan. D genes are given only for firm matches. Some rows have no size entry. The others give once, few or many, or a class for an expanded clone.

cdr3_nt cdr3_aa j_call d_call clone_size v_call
TGTGCCAGCAGCGCGGGTCCGACAGATACGCAGTATTTT CASSAGPTDTQYF TRBJ2-3 NA NA TRBV2
TGTGCCAGCAGCGGACTAGCGGTGACCAGCTCCTACAATGAGCAGTTCTTC CASSGLAVTSSYNEQFF TRBJ2-1 TRBD2 NA TRBV27
TGTGCCAGTACCCACGGGAGCTCTGGGGCCAACGTCCTGACTTTC CASTHGSSGANVLTF TRBJ2-6 NA NA TRBV19
TGTGCCAGCAGCCTCCGGGACAGGGTGAGCACTGAAGCTTTCTTT CASSLRDRVSTEAFF TRBJ1-1 TRBD1 NA TRBV6-2/TRBV6-3
TGTGCCAGCAGCTCCTCCACAGATACGCAGTATTTT CASSSSTDTQYF TRBJ2-3 NA NA TRBV5-4
TGCGCCAGCAGAGACGTGAACACTGAAGCTTTCTTT CASRDVNTEAFF TRBJ1-1 NA NA TRBV10-2
TGTGCCACCCAAACCGGGACTAGCAACGAGCAGTACTTC CATQTGTSNEQYF TRBJ2-7 TRBD2 NA TRBV10-3
TGCGCCAGCAGTGACCAGGGCCTAGGAAGTACTGAAGCTTTCTTT CASSDQGLGSTEAFF TRBJ1-1 NA NA TRBV10-2
TGCGCCAGCAGACGGGACAGCTACACTGAAGCTTTCTTT CASRRDSYTEAFF TRBJ1-1 TRBD1 NA TRBV5-1
TGTGCCATCCGGGGGGAGGTTTCAGCTTTCTTT CAIRGEVSAFF TRBJ1-1 NA NA TRBV10-3
TGTGCCACCAGTGACCCTCTAGCGGGAGGCCAAGAGACCCAGTACTTC CATSDPLAGGQETQYF TRBJ2-5 TRBD2 NA TRBV24-1
TGCGCCAGCAGCCAAGAAGGGGTTGAGCAGTTCTTC CASSQEGVEQFF TRBJ2-1 NA NA TRBV4-1
TGTGCCAGCAGCGCCAGTGGAAACACCATATATTTT CASSASGNTIYF TRBJ1-3 NA NA TRBV9
TGTGCCAGCAGCTTAGGGCCGGGACACAGGAGGGGATCTAACTATGGCTACACCTTC CASSLGPGHRRGSNYGYTF TRBJ1-2 NA NA TRBV7-2
TGCGCCAGCAGCTTGGAAGCCTACTACGAGCAGTACTTC CASSLEAYYEQYF TRBJ2-7 NA once TRBV5-1
TGTGCCAGCAGCTCGCCTAGCTCCTACAATGAGCAGTTCTTC CASSSPSSYNEQFF TRBJ2-1 NA NA TRBV7-2
TGTGCCAGCAGCCAAGGGGGCGACGTGGGTGGCTACACCTTC CASSQGGDVGGYTF TRBJ1-2 NA NA TRBV3-1/TRBV3-2
TGTGCCAGCAGCCCAGCGCCCGGACAGAAGAACACTGAAGCTTTCTTT CASSPAPGQKNTEAFF TRBJ1-1 NA NA TRBV5-4
TGCGCCAGCAGCTTTGCACAGGGACAAGAGACCCAGTACTTC CASSFAQGQETQYF TRBJ2-5 NA NA TRBV5-1
TGCAGCGTTTCGACTCGGGGGACCCAGTACTTC CSVSTRGTQYF TRBJ2-5 NA NA TRBV29-1
TGTGCCAGCATCGGACAGAACACTGAAGCTTTCTTT CASIGQNTEAFF TRBJ1-1 NA NA TRBV28
TGTGCCAGCAGCTACCTAGCGGGAGTGGGGGATACGCAGTATTTT CASSYLAGVGDTQYF TRBJ2-3 TRBD2 NA TRBV7-9
TGTGCCTGGAGAAGCGGGAGGGCGAACACCGGGGAGCTGTTTTTT CAWRSGRANTGELFF TRBJ2-2 TRBD2 NA TRBV30
TGTGCCAGCAGCCAAGATGAAGGCCCCGGGGGCCCTGAGCAGTTCTTC CASSQDEGPGGPEQFF TRBJ2-1 NA NA TRBV3-1/TRBV3-2
TGCGCCAGCAGCCGTCAGGGTGCCTCCTACGAGCAGTACTTC CASSRQGASYEQYF TRBJ2-7 NA once TRBV5-1
TGTGCCAGCAGCTTGAATACAGTGAACACTGAAGCTTTCTTT CASSLNTVNTEAFF TRBJ1-1 NA NA TRBV7-9
TGTGCCAGCAGCTCCAACCCACAGGGGGGCGGAAAACTGTTTTTT CASSSNPQGGGKLFF TRBJ1-4 TRBD1 NA TRBV7-9
TGTGCCAGCAGCCAAGAAATGGGCTACGAGCAGTACTTC CASSQEMGYEQYF TRBJ2-7 NA NA TRBV11-3
TGCAGCGTTTTGCACAGCTTGAACACTGAAGCTTTCTTT CSVLHSLNTEAFF TRBJ1-1 NA NA TRBV29-1
TGTGCCACCAGTGAGGGGGCGGAGGGCTACACCTTC CATSEGAEGYTF TRBJ1-2 NA NA TRBV24-1
TGTGCCAGCAGTGAAGCGCGGGGCCCCAGGATGGACACTGAAGCTTTCTTT CASSEARGPRMDTEAFF TRBJ1-1 NA NA TRBV2
TGTGCCAGCAGGTTCAGGGGGCCCTCCTATGGCTACACCTTC CASRFRGPSYGYTF TRBJ1-2 TRBD1 NA TRBV28
TGTGCCAGCAGCAAAGAGGACAGGGACCCCTACGAGCAGTACTTC CASSKEDRDPYEQYF TRBJ2-7 NA NA TRBV21-1
TGTGCCAGCAGCTTAGGTTGGACTCGTAGGGAGCTGTTTTTT CASSLGWTRRELFF TRBJ2-2 NA NA TRBV7-2
TGTGCCAGCAGGGGACAGGGGGCCTACGAGCAGTACTTC CASRGQGAYEQYF TRBJ2-7 TRBD1 NA TRBV25-1
TGTGCCAGCATTCCTCCGGGACAGCTGAACGCTGAAGCTTTCTTT CASIPPGQLNAEAFF TRBJ1-1 TRBD1 NA TRBV6-5
TGCGCCAGCAGCTTGGCAGGAGCGGGGTCGGGAGATACGCAGTATTTT CASSLAGAGSGDTQYF TRBJ2-3 TRBD2 NA TRBV5-1
TGTGCCAGCAGCTTAGGTCCTAGCGGGGGGGCGGAAGAGCAGTTCTTC CASSLGPSGGAEEQFF TRBJ2-1 TRBD2 NA TRBV7-9
TGTGCCAGCAGCCCGGGACAGGGAGTAGATACGCAGTATTTT CASSPGQGVDTQYF TRBJ2-3 TRBD1 NA TRBV4-2
TGTGCCACCTCTTATAGTCTTGCCCGGAAAGGCAATCAGCCCCAGCATTTT CATSYSLARKGNQPQHF TRBJ1-5 NA NA TRBV28
TGTGCCAGCACGGAGACTAGCGGGACGCATGAGCAGTTCTTC CASTETSGTHEQFF TRBJ2-1 TRBD2 NA TRBV5-6
TGTGCCAGTAGTCCCGGACAGGGAGGCCAGCCCCAGCATTTT CASSPGQGGQPQHF TRBJ1-5 TRBD1 NA TRBV19
TGTGCCAGCAGTTTAAGTCGCTGGGGGCAAGTAGATACGCAGTATTTT CASSLSRWGQVDTQYF TRBJ2-3 NA NA TRBV28
TGTGCCAGCAGCCAAGGGAGAGGGGAGCAGTACTTC CASSQGRGEQYF TRBJ2-7 NA NA TRBV3-1/TRBV3-2
TGTGCCAGCAGCCAACGGCGGGTAGGCTCCTATAATTCACCCCTCCACTTT CASSQRRVGSYNSPLHF TRBJ1-6 NA NA TRBV3-1/TRBV3-2
TGTGCCAGCGAGGGGGTTAGCAATCAGCCCCAGCATTTT CASEGVSNQPQHF TRBJ1-5 NA once TRBV28
TGTGCCAGCAGCCTAACGGGGGTTTTAGAAGGTGAGCAGTTCTTC CASSLTGVLEGEQFF TRBJ2-1 NA NA TRBV21-1
TGCGCCAGCAGCGTGGGACAGAACACCGGGGAGCTGTTTTTT CASSVGQNTGELFF TRBJ2-2 NA NA TRBV5-1
TGTGCCAGCAGCTTCAGCGGGAGCTACGAGCAGTACTTC CASSFSGSYEQYF TRBJ2-7 TRBD2 NA TRBV5-4
TGCGCCAGCAGCTCACAGGGGAGTCATGGTTACGAGCAGTACTTC CASSSQGSHGYEQYF TRBJ2-7 TRBD1 NA TRBV5-1
TGTGCCAGTATGCGACAGGGGGGGAACACTGAAGCTTTCTTT CASMRQGGNTEAFF TRBJ1-1 TRBD1 NA TRBV6-5
TGCGCCAGCAGCCACCCGGGACTGGGGTACAATGAGCAGTTCTTC CASSHPGLGYNEQFF TRBJ2-1 NA NA TRBV4-1
TGTGCCAGCAGCCCAAGAGGGGCCCTCCTTAGGGAAGCTTTCTTT CASSPRGALLREAFF TRBJ1-1 NA NA TRBV7-9
TGTGCCAGCAGACCCAAGGGCTTTGGCAGGGGGGAACTGGAGACCCAGTACTTC CASRPKGFGRGELETQYF TRBJ2-5 NA NA TRBV7-8